This is a list of T cell receptor beta chains from one sample in a study of blood T cell repertoires in COVID-19. The table came from immunoSEQ multiplex PCR; TCRdb's copy has only in-frame clones and leaves some out. The table has more than 85,000 clones, approximately 81% seen once. The sequenced sample consisted of peripheral blood. The source is a man between 60 and 75 years old with acute or convalescent COVID-19. Each CDR3 is given with its conserved first and last residue. The D gene is left open where the match is weak. Expanded clones get a size class; other rows say once, few or many, or leave the size out.

d_call: .; j_call: TRBJ2-2; v_call: TRBV4-3; clone_size: few; cdr3_nt: TGCGCCAGCAGCCAAGATCTAGCGATCACCGGGGAGCTGTTTTTT; cdr3_aa: CASSQDLAITGELFF
d_call: TRBD1; j_call: TRBJ1-2; v_call: TRBV11-3; clone_size: .; cdr3_nt: TGTGCCAGCAGCTCGGGACAGGGAATTAACTATGGCTACACCTTC; cdr3_aa: CASSSGQGINYGYTF
d_call: .; j_call: TRBJ1-3; v_call: TRBV3-1/TRBV3-2; clone_size: .; cdr3_nt: TGTGCCAGCAGCCAAAGTTCAGGGGTTTTAGGGAACACCATATATTTT; cdr3_aa: CASSQSSGVLGNTIYF
d_call: TRBD1; j_call: TRBJ1-2; v_call: TRBV2; clone_size: .; cdr3_nt: TGTGCCAGCACCGAACAGGGGGTGAACTATGGCTACACCTTC; cdr3_aa: CASTEQGVNYGYTF
d_call: TRBD2; j_call: TRBJ2-1; v_call: TRBV25-1; clone_size: .; cdr3_nt: TGTGCCAGCAGTGAGACTAGCGGATCATACAATGAGCAGTTCTTC; cdr3_aa: CASSETSGSYNEQFF
d_call: .; j_call: TRBJ2-5; v_call: TRBV5-6; clone_size: .; cdr3_nt: TGTGCCAGCAGCTTGCGGACAGACTACCAAGAGACCCAGTACTTC; cdr3_aa: CASSLRTDYQETQYF
d_call: TRBD2; j_call: TRBJ2-1; v_call: TRBV6-2/TRBV6-3; clone_size: .; cdr3_nt: TGTGCCAGCAGTTACTCCCGGACTAGCGGGAGCTACAATGAGCAGTTCTTC; cdr3_aa: CASSYSRTSGSYNEQFF
d_call: .; j_call: TRBJ2-1; v_call: TRBV12-3/TRBV12-4; clone_size: .; cdr3_nt: TGTGCCAGCAGTCTGGGGCGGGGCGAGCAGTTCTTC; cdr3_aa: CASSLGRGEQFF
d_call: TRBD2; j_call: TRBJ2-1; v_call: TRBV19; clone_size: .; cdr3_nt: TGTGCCAGTAGTATAGGTCCCCCTAGCGGTAAAGGCTACAATGAGCAGTTCTTC; cdr3_aa: CASSIGPPSGKGYNEQFF
d_call: .; j_call: TRBJ2-3; v_call: TRBV29-1; clone_size: .; cdr3_nt: TGCAGCGCTAACCAAGGGGGTGGGACAGATACGCAGTATTTT; cdr3_aa: CSANQGGGTDTQYF
d_call: TRBD1; j_call: TRBJ2-7; v_call: TRBV7-8; clone_size: few; cdr3_nt: TGTGCCAGCAGCATCGGACAGGGGCCTGCCTACGAGCAGTACTTC; cdr3_aa: CASSIGQGPAYEQYF
d_call: .; j_call: TRBJ1-1; v_call: TRBV30; clone_size: .; cdr3_nt: TGTGCCTGGAGTTCGGAGGGCCCGGCTTTCTTT; cdr3_aa: CAWSSEGPAFF
d_call: .; j_call: TRBJ2-3; v_call: TRBV10-3; clone_size: once; cdr3_nt: TGTGCCATCAGTGAGGTGACCCCGGGAACAGATACGCAGTATTTT; cdr3_aa: CAISEVTPGTDTQYF
d_call: TRBD1; j_call: TRBJ1-5; v_call: TRBV19; clone_size: .; cdr3_nt: TGTGCCAGTAGTTGGGAAGGGGGCAACCATCAGCCCCAGCATTTT; cdr3_aa: CASSWEGGNHQPQHF
d_call: TRBD2; j_call: TRBJ2-2; v_call: TRBV5-4; clone_size: .; cdr3_nt: TGTGCCAGCAGCCGTAGCGGGGTCGACACCGGGGAGCTGTTTTTT; cdr3_aa: CASSRSGVDTGELFF
d_call: .; j_call: TRBJ2-2; v_call: TRBV6-5; clone_size: .; cdr3_nt: TGTGCCAGCAGTTACGAGGGGGCCGGGGAGCTGTTTTTT; cdr3_aa: CASSYEGAGELFF
d_call: TRBD1; j_call: TRBJ2-1; v_call: TRBV5-1; clone_size: .; cdr3_nt: TGCGCCAGCAGCTTGGAGGGGGCCTCCTACAATGAGCAGTTCTTC; cdr3_aa: CASSLEGASYNEQFF
d_call: TRBD1; j_call: TRBJ1-1; v_call: TRBV5-4; clone_size: once; cdr3_nt: TGTGCCAGCAGCTTAGGACAGGGCACGTACACTGAAGCTTTCTTT; cdr3_aa: CASSLGQGTYTEAFF
d_call: TRBD1; j_call: TRBJ1-6; v_call: TRBV7-6; clone_size: .; cdr3_nt: TGTGCCAGCAGCTTGGACAGGGCACCCCTCCACTTT; cdr3_aa: CASSLDRAPLHF
d_call: .; j_call: TRBJ2-2; v_call: TRBV6-2/TRBV6-3; clone_size: .; cdr3_nt: TGTGCCAGCAGTGCGACTACTTCCACCGGGGAGCTGTTTTTT; cdr3_aa: CASSATTSTGELFF
d_call: .; j_call: TRBJ1-1; v_call: TRBV7-9; clone_size: .; cdr3_nt: TGTGCCAGCAGCTTAGGGACCCCTTCTGGAGGTTCGGGGACTGAAGCTTTCTTT; cdr3_aa: CASSLGTPSGGSGTEAFF
d_call: TRBD1; j_call: TRBJ1-2; v_call: TRBV5-1; clone_size: .; cdr3_nt: TGCGCCAGCAGCGACCGACAGGGGGCCTATGGCTACACCTTC; cdr3_aa: CASSDRQGAYGYTF
d_call: TRBD2; j_call: TRBJ2-2; v_call: TRBV5-1; clone_size: .; cdr3_nt: TGCGCCAGCAACAAGGGGACTAGCGGGTACAACACCGGGGAGCTGTTTTTT; cdr3_aa: CASNKGTSGYNTGELFF
d_call: TRBD1; j_call: TRBJ1-5; v_call: TRBV19; clone_size: .; cdr3_nt: TGTGCCAGCACCGGCAGGGGGCATCAGCCCCAGCATTTT; cdr3_aa: CASTGRGHQPQHF
d_call: .; j_call: TRBJ1-1; v_call: TRBV14; clone_size: .; cdr3_nt: TGTGCCACCCATGCGGCGTGGGACACTGAAGCTTTCTTT; cdr3_aa: CATHAAWDTEAFF
d_call: TRBD1; j_call: TRBJ1-6; v_call: TRBV5-6; clone_size: .; cdr3_nt: TGTGCCAGCTCCTGGGGGACAGGGGGTTATTCACCCCTCCACTTT; cdr3_aa: CASSWGTGGYSPLHF
d_call: TRBD1; j_call: TRBJ1-4; v_call: TRBV4-1; clone_size: few; cdr3_nt: TGCGCCAGCAGCCGTTCATCGACAGGGGCAGCTAATGAAAAACTGTTTTTT; cdr3_aa: CASSRSSTGAANEKLFF
d_call: TRBD1; j_call: TRBJ1-6; v_call: TRBV6-1; clone_size: .; cdr3_nt: TGTGCCAGCAGTGTCCCCGGACAGGGAAGCTCCTATAATTCACCCCTCCACTTT; cdr3_aa: CASSVPGQGSSYNSPLHF